Only a few counts were recorded for the clone carrying this T cell receptor (beta chain). Sequenced by immunoSEQ multiplex PCR; TCRdb stores in-frame clones only, minus some. This sample has approximately 27,000 clones, with just over 90% found just once. The sample originates from a study of T cell changes during pregnancy in multiple sclerosis. This CDR3 is 14 amino acids long. The germline gives CDR1 SEHNR, CDR2 FQNEAQ (reference sequence). Trimming took 0 bases from V and 4 from J, leaving 9 bases between them. The sequence was obtained from a female donor with multiple sclerosis, enrolled in a pregnancy study. The sample consisted of CD4+ T cells from peripheral blood mononuclear cells, taken in the first trimester of pregnancy. The chain has TRBV7-9 and TRBJ2-5; TRBD1 is a possible D gene (6 bases). CDR3 amino acids: CASSLAAGAETQYF. DNA for the CDR3: TGTGCCAGCAGCTTAGCCGCAGGGGCAGAGACCCAGTACTTC.